Listed below are T cell receptor beta chains from one sample, sequenced in a study of blood T cell repertoires in COVID-19. Using immunoSEQ multiplex PCR, the repertoire was profiled, and TCRdb retains in-frame clones only, with some absent. The sample consists of about 250,000 clones, 70% to 90% of them appearing once. Input material: peripheral blood. The receptors shown here come from a woman aged 55-70 years with active or convalescent COVID-19. Both conserved end residues are part of each CDR3.

TRBJ2-1 TRBV5-1 CASSLEGQGLGEQFF
TRBJ1-2 TRBV28 CASRPSGGRYGYTF
TRBJ1-2 TRBV11-2 CASSLGPNYGYTF
TRBJ2-3 TRBV2 CASSETSGLPDTQYF
TRBJ1-5 TRBV10-2 CASSDLGAHQPQHF
TRBJ2-2 TRBV18 CASSPPSGTGELFF
TRBJ1-6 TRBV5-1 CASSLQQGVNSPLHF
TRBJ2-1 TRBV14 CASSQVVGSVDEQFF
TRBJ1-2 TRBV4-1 CASSQDRGWNYGYTF
TRBJ2-1 TRBV24-1 CATSDYGLGLGPFF
TRBJ1-3 TRBV25-1 CASSEWGAGGSGNTIYF
TRBJ2-1 TRBV24-1 CATSDPRLAGARANEQFF
TRBJ1-2 TRBV30 CAWTGGLNGYTF
TRBJ2-1 TRBV24-1 CATLGAGDNYEQFF
TRBJ1-5 TRBV18 CASSPAQASNQPQHF
TRBJ2-1 TRBV7-9 CASSFSAGYNEQFF
TRBJ2-2 TRBV5-1 CASAGGGAHTGELFF
TRBJ2-3 TRBV3-1/TRBV3-2 CASSQRTSGKANTQYF
TRBJ1-4 TRBV28 CASSPPATNEKLFF
TRBJ1-2 TRBV15 CATSRGGGRSRLIGYTF
TRBJ1-5 TRBV10-3 CAISQSGGEGQPQHF
TRBJ1-1 TRBV2 CASSDGDGAEAFF
TRBJ1-2 TRBV24-1 CATSDLGTGEDGYTF
TRBJ1-5 TRBV27 CASAISTGLHQPQHF
TRBJ2-7 TRBV7-2 CASSVAVSYEQYF
TRBJ1-3 TRBV5-5 CASSSSISHPGNTIYF
TRBJ1-5 TRBV2 CASSLQGSRQPQHF
TRBJ1-1 TRBV5-8 CASSLERNTEAFF
TRBJ2-7 TRBV7-2 CASSPPPRTEQYF
TRBJ1-1 TRBV2 CASSAGGAEAFF
TRBJ1-5 TRBV3-1/TRBV3-2 CASSLGQGGNQPQHF
TRBJ2-1 TRBV2 CASIPTSRDEQFF
TRBJ1-1 TRBV5-1 CASSLGTGKTEAFF
TRBJ2-7 TRBV7-8 CASSTWTSGTLSYEQYF
TRBJ2-3 TRBV6-4 CASASGTGRTDTQYF
TRBJ2-1 TRBV12-5 CASGDSISKDNEQFF
TRBJ1-1 TRBV3-1/TRBV3-2 CASSQGVQGMNTEAFF
TRBJ2-7 TRBV10-2 CASSEVLDFSPSEQYF
TRBJ1-1 TRBV6-6 CASSYRGSGNTEAFF
TRBJ1-2 TRBV9 CASSEEDRRFYGYTF
TRBJ2-3 TRBV7-3 CASSPRTSGSRDTQYF
TRBJ2-5 TRBV11-2 CASSPSPPHSQETQYF
TRBJ2-3 TRBV6-4 CASSDGLTDTQYF
TRBJ2-2 TRBV6-5 CASSYSTGVTGELFF
TRBJ1-5 TRBV28 CASSSRTGGAHWQPQHF
TRBJ2-5 TRBV7-8 CASSPEAQAGETQYF
TRBJ2-5 TRBV9 CASSVDSGRETQYF
TRBJ2-7 TRBV6-5 CASSGGTSGMYEQYF
TRBJ1-2 TRBV10-3 CATGTVPRYGYTF
TRBJ2-2 TRBV3-1/TRBV3-2 CASSRQAANTGELFF
TRBJ2-7 TRBV6-6 CASRATGLSSYEQYF
TRBJ1-5 TRBV27 CASRYQTGAQPQHF